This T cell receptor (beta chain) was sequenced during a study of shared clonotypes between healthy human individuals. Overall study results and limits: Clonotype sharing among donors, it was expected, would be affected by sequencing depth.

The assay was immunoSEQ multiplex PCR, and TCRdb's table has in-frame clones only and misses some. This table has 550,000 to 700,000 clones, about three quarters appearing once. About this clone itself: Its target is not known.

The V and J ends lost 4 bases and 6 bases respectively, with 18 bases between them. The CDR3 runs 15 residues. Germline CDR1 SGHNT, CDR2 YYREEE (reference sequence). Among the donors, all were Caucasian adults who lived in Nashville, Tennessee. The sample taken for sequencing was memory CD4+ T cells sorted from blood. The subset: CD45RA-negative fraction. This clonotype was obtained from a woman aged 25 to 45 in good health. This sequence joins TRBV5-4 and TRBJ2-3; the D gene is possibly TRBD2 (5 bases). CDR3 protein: CASSPPPLAPDTQYF. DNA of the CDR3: TGTGCCAGCAGCCCCCCGCCGCTAGCACCCGATACGCAGTATTTT.